The 20 T cell receptor beta chains presented below share a single source sample, sequenced in a study of CD8+CD57+ T cells in acquired aplastic anemia. Profiling of TCR beta VDJ combinations and CDR3 sequences used genomic DNA as template. Using its own MiXCR run on the reads, TCRdb lists one record per CDR3 protein. The sample records 150,000 to 200,000 distinct CDR3 sequences, approximately 43% being singletons. Sequencing was done on a sample of sorted CD4+, CD8+, or CD8+CD57+ T cells (not recorded which) from PBMCs. Receptor source: a human donor in good health.

J is TRBJ2-7 and V is TRBV6-4; 7 bases match TRBD2. The CDR3 is 15 amino acids. The ends lost 5 bases at V and 0 bases at J; junction bases unmatched: 7. Germline V gives CDR1 MRHNA, CDR2 SNTAGT. The DNA for the CDR3 is TGTGCCAGCAGTCTCGAGCGGGGCAGCTCCTACGAGCAGTACTTC. Residues: CASSLERGSSYEQYF.

This clonotype turned up a few times. The rearrangement uses TRBV29-1 and TRBJ2-7; 9 bases agree with TRBD1. Per germline, CDR1 SQVTM and CDR2 ANQGSEA. The CDR3 has 14 residues. V lost 4 bases and J lost 0; bases outside the gene matches: 4. The CDR3 loop is CSVAGQGTSYEQYF. Here the CDR3 DNA reads TGCAGCGTTGCGGGACAGGGTACCTCCTACGAGCAGTACTTC.

The gene calls are TRBV7-2 and TRBJ2-7; D is possibly TRBD2 (5 bases). Trimming stripped 4 bases from V and 7 bases from J, with 14 bases between. The germline V gene encodes CDR1 SGHTA and CDR2 FQGNSA. This CDR3 has 13 residues. The CDR3 here is CASSWDLSGEQYF. CDR3 DNA sequence: TGTGCCAGCAGCTGGGATCTTTCGGGAGAGCAGTACTTC.

This clonotype has a handful of counts. A much larger clone lies a single base off, so this may be a read error. The chain carries TRBV20-1 and TRBJ1-5; no reliable D call. CDR1 and CDR2 (germline): DFQATT, SNEGSKA (reference sequence). The CDR3 has 12 residues. CDR3 in DNA: TGCAGTGCTGGAAACACGAATCGGCCCCAGCATTTT. Translated, it gives CSAGNTNRPQHF.

The genes are TRBV4-2 and TRBJ2-3; 9 nucleotides line up with TRBD2. Losses at the gene ends were 2 bases for V and 3 bases for J; bases not matched to a gene: 12. The CDR3 runs 18 residues. Germline values: CDR1 LGHNA, CDR2 YNFKEQ. CDR3 sequence: CASSQRLAADGLTDTQYF. The CDR3 DNA reads TGTGCCAGCAGCCAACGACTAGCGGCAGATGGACTTACAGATACGCAGTATTTT.

This clonotype was recorded many times. The chain uses TRBV19 and TRBJ1-4, with 9 positions matching TRBD1. This CDR3 contains 15 residues. The ends lost 7 bases at V and 6 bases at J; junction bases unmatched: 9. Germline-derived CDR1 and CDR2 are LNHDA and SQIVND (reference sequence). The CDR3 region has the DNA TGTGCCAGTACACTAACGGGACAGGGACATGAAAAACTGTTTTTT. Its translation: CASTLTGQGHEKLFF.

In its sample, this clonotype was seen a few times. The genes are TRBV3-1 and TRBJ2-1; possibly TRBD2 for D (6 bases). Trimming pared 0 bases from V and 5 bases from J, leaving 17 bases between. Germline V lookup: CDR1 LGHDT, CDR2 YNNKEL (reference sequence). The CDR3 covers 17 residues. CDR3 region: CASSQEGTGEGDNEQFF. In nucleotides, the CDR3 is TGTGCCAGCAGCCAAGAAGGGACGGGAGAAGGGGACAATGAGCAGTTCTTC.

V and J are TRBV19 and TRBJ1-2, with a tentative D call TRBD1 (6 bases). Trimming took off 7 bases at V and 10 bases at J, with 19 bases between the two ends. In germline, CDR1 is LNHDA, CDR2 SQIVND (reference sequence). The length of the CDR3 is 13 residues. CDR3 amino acids: CASTPPRTDLYTF. CDR3 sequence (DNA): TGTGCCAGTACCCCACCCAGGACAGACCTCTACACCTTC.

The DNA of the CDR3 is TGCGCCAGCAGCTTGGGACGCCAGACCTACAATGAGCAGTTCTTC. Amino acid sequence: CASSLGRQTYNEQFF. The chain employs TRBV5-1 and TRBJ2-1, with no clear D. CDR1 is SGHRS and CDR2 is YFSETQ in the germline V gene. V was pared by 0 bases and J by 2 bases, with 9 bases between. The CDR3 covers 15 residues.

This clonotype was seen only once. The chain carries TRBV27 and TRBJ2-7; 9 bases are a match to TRBD1. J was trimmed by 10 bases and V by 6 bases; bases with no gene match: 10. The CDR3 is 13 residues long. CDR1 and CDR2 (germline): MNHEY, SMNVEV (reference sequence). The CDR3 DNA sequence: TGTGCCAGCAGCCGGGGACAGGGCGGCGACCAGTACTTC. It yields the protein CASSRGQGGDQYF.

This clonotype has at least ten counts. The J gene is TRBJ2-3, the V gene TRBV19; D is perhaps TRBD1 (5 bases). Trimming removed 4 bases at V and 2 bases at J, with 13 bases between. Germline V gene sequence: CDR1 LNHDA, CDR2 SQIVND (reference sequence). The CDR3 consists of 15 residues. The CDR3 DNA reads TGTGCCAGTAGTAAAGGAACAGGTAACACAGATACGCAGTATTTT. Protein product: CASSKGTGNTDTQYF.

This clonotype was seen just once. The chain links TRBV25-1 to TRBJ2-5, with no clear D. Germline assignment: CDR1 MGHDK and CDR2 SYGVNS. Trimming cost V 4 bases and J 4 bases, with 16 bases left between them. The CDR3 totals 15 residues. Written as DNA, the CDR3 is TGTGCCAGCAGTGCTAGAGCGATCGGCGGAGAGACCCAGTACTTC. Translating gives CASSARAIGGETQYF. The variable domain in full, with the rest retrieved from reference TRBV25-1 and TRBJ2-5, is EADIYQTPRYLVIGTGKKITLECSQTMGHDKMYWYQQDPGMELHLIHYSYGVNSTEKGDLSSESTVSRIRTEHFPLTLESARPSHTSQYLCASSARAIGGETQYFGPGTRLLVL.

The gene calls are TRBV10-3 and TRBJ1-5, with D possibly being TRBD1 (5 bases). The V end lost 2 bases, the J end lost 1 base, and 6 bases lay between the germline ends. The CDR3 extends over 14 amino acids. Germline values: CDR1 ENHRY, CDR2 SYGVKD. CDR3 sequence: CAISERDSNQPQHF. CDR3 nucleotide sequence: TGTGCCATCAGTGAGCGGGACAGCAATCAGCCCCAGCATTTT.

CDR3 nucleotides: TGTGCCAGCAGTGACTCGGCAGGTGACACAGATACGCAGTATTTT. It yields the protein CASSDSAGDTDTQYF. The V and J genes are TRBV6-4 and TRBJ2-3; D is ambiguous. Germline CDR1 and CDR2: MRHNA and SNTAGT. V was trimmed by 0 bases and J by 2 bases, leaving 9 bases between them. This CDR3 has 15 residues.

The chain is built from TRBV29-1 and TRBJ1-1, with D tentatively TRBD1 (6 bases). V lost 6 bases and J 4 bases, leaving 15 bases between the germline ends. Looked up from germline, CDR1 is SQVTM and CDR2 is ANQGSEA. This CDR3 spans 13 amino acids. The CDR3 is CSVDVQGGTEAFF. CDR3 nucleotide sequence: TGCAGCGTGGATGTACAGGGTGGCACTGAAGCTTTCTTT.

This chain links TRBV7-3 with TRBJ2-5, with 11 bases that match TRBD2. Germline V CDR1 and CDR2: SGHTA, FQGTGA. This CDR3 is built from 16 residues. V trimming: 5 bases; J trimming: 4 bases; junction bases outside the gene matches: 9. This chain's CDR3 is CASSLGVTSGGETQYF. In DNA, the CDR3 is TGTGCCAGCAGCCTAGGCGTAACTAGCGGGGGAGAGACCCAGTACTTC.

This clonotype was counted at least ten times. The chain links TRBV7-2 to TRBJ1-2; no clear D. Trimming removed 1 base at V and 3 bases at J, with 6 bases between. The CDR3 consists of 13 residues. Looked up from germline, CDR1 is SGHTA and CDR2 is FQGNSA. The CDR3 reads CASSLGTDYGYTF. CDR3 in DNA: TGTGCCAGCAGCTTAGGCACCGACTATGGCTACACCTTC.

In regard to this clonotype: In this CDR3 the conserved last residue, phenylalanine or tryptophan, is missing, so a read error is likely. This sequence joins TRBV10-3 and TRBJ1-4; D is undetermined. Germline-derived CDR1 and CDR2 are ENHRY and SYGVKD. CDR3 size: 13 residues. This CDR3 reads CATATATNEKLFS. The CDR3 coding sequence is TGTGCCACTGCTACAGCAACTAACGAAAAACTGTTTTCT.

V usage is TRBV30 and J usage is TRBJ2-7, with D tentatively TRBD1 or TRBD2 (6 bases each). The CDR3 length is 13 residues. CDR1 is GTSNPN and CDR2 is SVGIG in the germline V gene (reference sequence). V lost 2 bases and J 4 bases, leaving 12 bases between the germline ends. The CDR3 sequence: CAWSRGERYEQYF. The CDR3 DNA reads as TGTGCCTGGAGTAGGGGGGAGAGGTACGAGCAGTACTTC.

This clonotype has a count of ten or more. The V gene is TRBV29-1, the J gene TRBJ1-2; D is unresolved. Trimming pared 1 base from V and 0 bases from J, leaving 9 bases between. Germline V gene sequence: CDR1 SQVTM, CDR2 ANQGSEA. The CDR3 is made up of 14 amino acids. In nucleotides, the CDR3 is TGCAGCGTTGAAGGTTGGCCCGCTAACTATGGCTACACCTTC. Its protein is CSVEGWPANYGYTF.